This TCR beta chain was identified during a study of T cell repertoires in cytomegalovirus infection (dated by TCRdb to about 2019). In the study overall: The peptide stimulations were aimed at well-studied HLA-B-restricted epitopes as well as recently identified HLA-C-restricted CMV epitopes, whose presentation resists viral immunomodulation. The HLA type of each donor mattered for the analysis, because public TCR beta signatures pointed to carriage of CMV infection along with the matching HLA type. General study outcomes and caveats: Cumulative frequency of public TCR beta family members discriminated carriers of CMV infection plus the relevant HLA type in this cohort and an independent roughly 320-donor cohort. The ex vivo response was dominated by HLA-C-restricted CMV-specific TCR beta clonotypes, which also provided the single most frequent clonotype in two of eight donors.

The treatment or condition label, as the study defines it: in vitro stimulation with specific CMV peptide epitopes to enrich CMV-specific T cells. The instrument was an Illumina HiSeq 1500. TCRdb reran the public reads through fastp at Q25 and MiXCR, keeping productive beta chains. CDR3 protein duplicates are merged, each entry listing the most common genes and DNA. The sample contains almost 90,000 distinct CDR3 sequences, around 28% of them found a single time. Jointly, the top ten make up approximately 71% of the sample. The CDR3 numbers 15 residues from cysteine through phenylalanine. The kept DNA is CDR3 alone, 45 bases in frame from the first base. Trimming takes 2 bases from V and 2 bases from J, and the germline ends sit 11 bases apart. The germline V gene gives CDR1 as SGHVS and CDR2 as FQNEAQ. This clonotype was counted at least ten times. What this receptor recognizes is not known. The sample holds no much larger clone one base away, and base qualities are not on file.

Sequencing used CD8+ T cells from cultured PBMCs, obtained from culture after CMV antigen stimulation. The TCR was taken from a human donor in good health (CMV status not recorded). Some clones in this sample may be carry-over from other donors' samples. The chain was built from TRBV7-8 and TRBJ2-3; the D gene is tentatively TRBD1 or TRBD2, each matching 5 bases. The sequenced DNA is TGTGCCAGCAGCTTACTTGGGACCACCACAGATACGCAGTATTTT. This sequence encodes CASSLLGTTTDTQYF.